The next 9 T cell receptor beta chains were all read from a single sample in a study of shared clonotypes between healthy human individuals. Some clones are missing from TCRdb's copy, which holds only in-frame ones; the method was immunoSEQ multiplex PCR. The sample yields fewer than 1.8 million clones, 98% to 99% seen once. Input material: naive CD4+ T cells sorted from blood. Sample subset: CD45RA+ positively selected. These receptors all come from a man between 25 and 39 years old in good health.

The CDR3 spells CASSSGGGTDTQYF. Here the CDR3 DNA reads TGTGCCAGCAGTTCGGGAGGGGGAACAGATACGCAGTATTTT. The chain uses TRBV28 and TRBJ2-3; 8 bases map to TRBD2. The CDR3 covers 14 residues. Germline CDR1 reads MDHEN; CDR2 reads SYDVKM. Trimming took 4 bases from V and 3 from J; bases not matched to a gene: 3. Variable domain in full (rest from reference TRBV28 and TRBJ2-3): DVKVTQSSRYLVKRTGEKVFLECVQDMDHENMFWYRQDPGLGLRLIYFSYDVKMKEKGDIPEGYSVSREKKERFSLILESASTNQTSMYLCASSSGGGTDTQYFGPGTRLTVL.

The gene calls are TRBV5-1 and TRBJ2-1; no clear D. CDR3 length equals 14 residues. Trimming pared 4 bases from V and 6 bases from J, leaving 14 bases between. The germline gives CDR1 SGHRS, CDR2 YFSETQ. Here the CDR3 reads CASSSRTPGNEQFF. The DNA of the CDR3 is TGCGCCAGCAGCAGTAGGACCCCCGGCAATGAGCAGTTCTTC.

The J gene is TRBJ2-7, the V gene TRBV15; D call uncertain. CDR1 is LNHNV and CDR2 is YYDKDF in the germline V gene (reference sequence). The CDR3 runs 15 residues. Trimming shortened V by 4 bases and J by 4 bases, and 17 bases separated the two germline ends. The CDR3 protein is CATSNQRVSGYEQYF. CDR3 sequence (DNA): TGTGCCACCAGCAATCAAAGAGTGAGTGGGTACGAGCAGTACTTC.

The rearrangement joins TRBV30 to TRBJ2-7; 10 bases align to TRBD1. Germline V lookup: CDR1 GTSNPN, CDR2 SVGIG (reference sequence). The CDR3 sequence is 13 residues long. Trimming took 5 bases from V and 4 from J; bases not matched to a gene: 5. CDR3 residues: CAWARDRGYEQYF. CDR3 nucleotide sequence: TGTGCCTGGGCCCGGGACAGGGGTTACGAGCAGTACTTC.

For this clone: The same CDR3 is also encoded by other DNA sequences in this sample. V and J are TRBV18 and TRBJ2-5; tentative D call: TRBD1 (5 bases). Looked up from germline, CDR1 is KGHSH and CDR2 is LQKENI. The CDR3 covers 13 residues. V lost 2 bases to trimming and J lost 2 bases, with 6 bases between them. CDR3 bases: TGTGCCAGCTCACCAACAGGTCAAGAGACCCAGTACTTC. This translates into CASSPTGQETQYF.

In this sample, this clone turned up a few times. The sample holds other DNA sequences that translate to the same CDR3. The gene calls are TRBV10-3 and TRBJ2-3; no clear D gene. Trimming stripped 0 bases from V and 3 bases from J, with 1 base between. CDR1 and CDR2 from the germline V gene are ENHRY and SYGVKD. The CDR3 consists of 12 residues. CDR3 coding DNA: TGTGCCATCAGTGAGTCGACAGATACGCAGTATTTT. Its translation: CAISESTDTQYF.

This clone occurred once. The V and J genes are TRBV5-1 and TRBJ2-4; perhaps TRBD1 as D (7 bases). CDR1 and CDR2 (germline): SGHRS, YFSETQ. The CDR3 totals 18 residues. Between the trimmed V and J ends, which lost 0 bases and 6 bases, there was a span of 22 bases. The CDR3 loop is CASSLGQGLVTWGNIQYF. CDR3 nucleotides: TGCGCCAGCAGCTTGGGACAGGGACTGGTAACTTGGGGAAACATTCAGTACTTC. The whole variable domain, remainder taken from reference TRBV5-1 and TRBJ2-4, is KAGVTQTPRYLIKTRGQQVTLSCSPISGHRSVSWYQQTPGQGLQFLFEYFSETQRNKGNFPGRFSGRQFSNSRSEMNVSTLELGDSALYLCASSLGQGLVTWGNIQYFGAGTRLSVL.

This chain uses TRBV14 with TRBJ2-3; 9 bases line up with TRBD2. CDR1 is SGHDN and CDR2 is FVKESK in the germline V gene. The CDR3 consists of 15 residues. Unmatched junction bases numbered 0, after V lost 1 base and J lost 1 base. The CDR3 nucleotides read TGTGCCAGCAGCCAAGGGACTAGCGGCACAGATACGCAGTATTTT. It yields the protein CASSQGTSGTDTQYF.

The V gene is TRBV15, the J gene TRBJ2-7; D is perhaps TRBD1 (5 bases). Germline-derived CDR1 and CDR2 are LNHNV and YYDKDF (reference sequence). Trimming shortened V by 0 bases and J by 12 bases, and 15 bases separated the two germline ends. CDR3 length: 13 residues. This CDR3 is CATSRDLKGRLYF. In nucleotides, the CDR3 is TGTGCCACCAGCAGAGATCTTAAGGGGCGCTTGTACTTC.